These 25 T cell receptor beta chains originate from one sample sequenced in a study of cytomegalovirus exposure and HLA in healthy donors. The PCR had 60 Vbeta and 13 Jbeta primers. The protocol was immunoSEQ multiplex PCR, while the TCRdb copy is restricted to in-frame clones and leaves out a portion. The table shows more than 95,000 clones, with around 84% occurring only once. The sequencing input was PBMCs. Every receptor here comes from a man younger than 30 in good health and CMV-seronegative.

The CDR3 here is CASSNTQETQYF. CDR3 nucleotides: TGTGCCAGCTCAAACACCCAAGAGACCCAGTACTTC. The chain recombines TRBV18 with TRBJ2-5; D is undetermined. Germline CDR1 reads KGHSH; CDR2 reads LQKENI. The CDR3 has 12 residues. V lost 5 bases, J lost 1 base, and 5 bases lay in between.

The rearrangement joins TRBV14 to TRBJ2-7; weak D call: TRBD2 (6 bases). The CDR3 runs to 15 residues. V lost 5 bases and J 1 base, leaving 15 bases between the germline ends. Germline V gene lookup returns CDR1 SGHDN and CDR2 FVKESK. CDR3 DNA: TGTGCCAGCAGCTCTTTTTGGGGGGAGTCCTACGAGCAGTACTTC. Translation: CASSSFWGESYEQYF. The full variable domain, in which reference TRBV14 and TRBJ2-7 provide the parts outside the CDR3, is EAGVTQFPSHSVIEKGQTVTLRCDPISGHDNLYWYRRVMGKEIKFLLHFVKESKQDESGMPNNRFLAERTGGTYSTLKVQPAELEDSGVYFCASSSFWGESYEQYFGPGTRLTVT.

The chain carries TRBV11-3 and TRBJ2-1; 10 bases match TRBD1. Germline trimming cut 4 bases from V and 6 bases from J; bases unmatched to any gene: 6. The germline gives CDR1 SGHNT, CDR2 YENEEA. The CDR3 loop spans 15 amino acids. Written as DNA, the CDR3 is TGTGCCAGCAGCTCCGGGACAGGGGATATCAATGAGCAGTTCTTC. Translating it yields CASSSGTGDINEQFF.

This clone has a handful of counts. The J gene is TRBJ2-7, the V gene TRBV9, with 10 bases that match TRBD2. J gave up 1 base and V 3 bases, and 1 base lay outside the gene matches. The CDR3 is made up of 14 amino acids. Germline CDR1 reads SGDLS; CDR2 reads YYNGEE. The DNA of the CDR3 is TGTGCCAGCAGCGCGGGACTAGCGTCCTACGAGCAGTACTTC. This translates into CASSAGLASYEQYF.

The CDR3, as DNA: TGTGCCAGCAAAGATAGTGGAGGATCTGGAAACACCATATATTTT. This translates into CASKDSGGSGNTIYF. The rearrangement uses TRBV25-1 and TRBJ1-3; D is ambiguous. CDR1 and CDR2 from the germline V gene are MGHDK and SYGVNS. Trimming pared 7 bases from V and 1 base from J, leaving 14 bases between. The CDR3 loop spans 15 amino acids.

This clone turned up a few times. V and J are TRBV7-3 and TRBJ2-7; 11 bases align to TRBD1. This CDR3 comprises 15 residues. V shed 2 bases, J shed 3 bases, and the junction held 3 bases outside the gene matches. CDR1 is SGHTA and CDR2 is FQGTGA in the germline V gene. CDR3 bases: TGTGCCAGCAGCTTAGGGACAGGGGGGTTCTACGAGCAGTACTTC. As protein: CASSLGTGGFYEQYF.

The CDR3 region has the DNA TGTGCCAGCAGTGAAGATATCGGGGGGGCCTACGAGCAGTACTTC. Translation: CASSEDIGGAYEQYF. The rearrangement joins TRBV25-1 to TRBJ2-7; 8 nucleotides line up with TRBD2. CDR3 length: 15 amino acids. Losses at the gene ends were 2 bases for V and 2 bases for J; bases not matched to a gene: 5. CDR1 and CDR2 from the germline V gene are MGHDK and SYGVNS.

This rearrangement joins TRBV7-2 to TRBJ2-7, with TRBD2 identical over 9 bases. From germline, CDR1 is SGHTA and CDR2 FQGNSA. J was trimmed by 7 bases and V by 1 base; bases with no gene match: 11. The CDR3 spans 16 residues. The CDR3 coding sequence is TGTGCCAGCAGCTTAGGGTATCGCGGGGGGGCTCAAGAGCAGTACTTC. It codes for CASSLGYRGGAQEQYF.

The chain recombines TRBV7-9 with TRBJ1-3; D remains ambiguous. The V end was cut by 5 bases, the J end by 3 bases, with 14 bases between. CDR1 is SEHNR and CDR2 is FQNEAQ in the germline V gene (reference sequence). CDR3 length equals 15 residues. The CDR3 sequence: CASSQDPSYGNTIYF. CDR3 sequence (DNA): TGTGCCAGCAGCCAAGATCCGAGTTATGGAAACACCATATATTTT.

The V call is TRBV27, the J call TRBJ1-4, with TRBD1 matching 8 bases. This CDR3 has 14 amino acids. CDR1 and CDR2 (germline): MNHEY, SMNVEV (reference sequence). V shed 5 bases, J shed 7 bases, and the junction held 6 bases outside the gene matches. The CDR3 is CASSKDRAVEKLFF. The CDR3 DNA reads as TGTGCCAGCAGTAAGGACAGGGCGGTTGAAAAACTGTTTTTT.

This CDR3 reads CASSQEQGGSTDTQYF. CDR3 sequence (DNA): TGCGCCAGCAGCCAAGAGCAGGGCGGAAGTACAGATACGCAGTATTTT. The rearrangement uses TRBV4-1 and TRBJ2-3; possible D gene TRBD1, 5 bases. The CDR3 is 16 amino acids. CDR1 and CDR2 (germline): MGHRA, YSYEKL. V was shortened by 0 bases and J by 3 bases, with 13 bases between the two germline ends.

This chain joins TRBV6-1 and TRBJ2-5; TRBD2 might be the D (5 bases). The J call is uncertain, as TRBJ2-7 better fits the DNA end. The length of the CDR3 is 13 residues. Per germline, CDR1 MNHNS and CDR2 SASEGT. In nucleotides, the CDR3 is TGTGCCAGCAGGCCGGGGAGCTCCTACGAGCAGTACTTC. It encodes CASRPGSSYEQYF.

Comments on this clone: This likely comes from a read error, as the CDR3 has no conserved phenylalanine or tryptophan at its end. The limits of the CDR3 on the DNA are not certain, so only TCRdb's listed CDR3 is given. The chain is built from TRBV27 and TRBJ1-2; the tabulated D call, TRBD1, remains unverified against the DNA. Germline loops: CDR1 MNHEY, CDR2 SMNVEV (reference sequence). The CDR3 has 11 amino acids, counting both end residues. The CDR3 loop is CASKEMNRQGN.

This rearrangement joins TRBV10-2 to TRBJ2-1, with D unclear. This CDR3 is 13 amino acids long. V lost 7 bases and J 1 base, leaving 8 bases between the germline ends. Per the germline V gene, CDR1 is WSHSY and CDR2 is SAAADI. DNA of the CDR3: TGCGCCAGCACTAGAAGTTCCTACAATGAGCAGTTCTTC. Its protein product is CASTRSSYNEQFF.

The CDR3 nucleotides read TGTGCCAGCTCCGACAGATCGCAGCCCCAGCATTTT. Translated: CASSDRSQPQHF. J is TRBJ1-5 and V is TRBV27; D perhaps matches TRBD1 (5 bases). The CDR3 runs to 12 residues. CDR1 is MNHEY and CDR2 is SMNVEV in the germline V gene (reference sequence). Trimming shortened V by 8 bases and J by 7 bases, and 12 bases separated the two germline ends.

This sequence joins TRBV10-2 and TRBJ1-2, with D perhaps TRBD1 (6 bases). V dropped 6 bases and J dropped 2 bases, with 10 bases sitting between them. This CDR3 comprises 13 residues. Germline V CDR1 and CDR2: WSHSY, SAAADI. The CDR3 sequence is CASRDQGNYGYTF. CDR3 DNA: TGCGCCAGCAGGGACCAGGGGAACTATGGCTACACCTTC.

The chain couples TRBV7-2 to TRBJ2-7; 8 positions match TRBD1. The CDR3 spans 15 residues. With V trimmed by 5 bases and J by 4 bases, 10 bases remained unmatched. CDR1 is SGHTA, CDR2 FQGNSA, per germline. CDR3 sequence: CASSLPRTGRYEQYF. The CDR3 bases are TGTGCCAGCAGCCTTCCTAGGACAGGGAGATACGAGCAGTACTTC.

The rearrangement uses TRBV7-6 and TRBJ1-2; 9 bases are shared with TRBD1. Trimming cost V 6 bases and J 8 bases; bases outside gene matches: 19. Per the germline V gene, CDR1 is SGHVS and CDR2 is FNYEAQ. This CDR3 has 17 amino acids. The CDR3 protein is CASSLSDATGGYSGYTF. The CDR3 nucleotides are TGTGCCAGCAGTTTGAGTGATGCGACAGGGGGGTACTCGGGCTACACCTTC.

J is TRBJ2-7 and V is TRBV10-3; TRBD1 agrees at 9 bases. V dropped 0 bases and J dropped 5; count of bases not matched to a gene: 5. The V gene's germline CDR1 is ENHRY and CDR2 SYGVKD. There are 15 residues in the CDR3. The CDR3 sequence is CAISESGQGRNEQYF. The CDR3 DNA is TGTGCCATCAGTGAGTCGGGACAGGGTCGCAACGAGCAGTACTTC.

This chain connects TRBV6-1 to TRBJ2-1; 7 bases line up with TRBD1. The CDR3 covers 15 residues. CDR1 and CDR2 from the germline V gene are MNHNS and SASEGT. V was pared by 7 bases and J by 2 bases, with 8 bases of the junction left unmatched. This CDR3 is CASIELTGTYNEQFF. CDR3 coding DNA: TGTGCCAGCATCGAGTTGACAGGGACCTACAATGAGCAGTTCTTC.

The chain uses TRBV2 and TRBJ2-1; TRBD2 agrees at 7 bases. This CDR3 region has 13 residues. Germline values: CDR1 SNHLY, CDR2 FYNNEI. V trimming: 5 bases; J trimming: 8 bases; junction bases outside the gene matches: 6. The CDR3 is CASSPRLADEQFF. The CDR3 nucleotides are TGTGCCAGCAGTCCCCGACTAGCCGATGAGCAGTTCTTC.

CDR3: CSVAGTADTQETQYF. In DNA form, the CDR3 reads TGCAGCGTTGCCGGGACAGCAGATACCCAAGAGACCCAGTACTTC. J is TRBJ2-5 and V is TRBV29-1, with TRBD1 matching 7 bases. The germline V gene encodes CDR1 SQVTM and CDR2 ANQGSEA. Germline trimming cut 4 bases from V and 1 base from J; bases unmatched to any gene: 9. CDR3 length: 15 residues.

This chain uses TRBV15 with TRBJ1-1; D is unclear. The CDR3 length is 16 residues. Germline assignment: CDR1 LNHNV and CDR2 YYDKDF (reference sequence). V shed 3 bases and J shed 1 base, with 15 bases lying between them. CDR3 residues: CATSRFLDGGNTEAFF. CDR3 bases: TGTGCCACCAGCAGGTTCTTGGACGGAGGGAACACTGAAGCTTTCTTT.

This clone has only one observation. The J gene is TRBJ1-1, the V gene TRBV19; 8 nucleotides agree with TRBD1. The length of the CDR3 is 15 residues. From germline, CDR1 is LNHDA and CDR2 SQIVND (reference sequence). V lost 8 bases to trimming and J lost 1 base; unmatched junction nucleotides: 9. The CDR3 DNA is TGTGCCAGTTGGACAGGGCCTGTCGGGAACACTGAAGCTTTCTTT. Protein: CASWTGPVGNTEAFF.

The CDR3 here is CASSGGTGNTEAFF. CDR3 nucleotide sequence: TGTGCCAGCAGCGGGGGGACAGGAAACACTGAAGCTTTCTTT. This chain joins TRBV9 and TRBJ1-1, with 8 bases that match TRBD1. J lost 2 bases, V lost 3 bases, and 3 bases had no gene match. This CDR3 has 14 amino acids. Germline loops: CDR1 SGDLS, CDR2 YYNGEE.